A selection of T cell receptor beta chains follows, all from one sample in a study of blood T cell repertoires in COVID-19. Assay used: immunoSEQ multiplex PCR; TCRdb lists only in-frame clones, some missing. Here the sample spans about 74,000 clones, around nine tenths being singletons. Sequenced input: peripheral blood. The receptors here all came from a woman aged 80 or older with active or convalescent COVID-19. CDR3s include the opening cysteine and the closing phenylalanine or tryptophan. Fields, in order: J gene, V gene, clone size, D gene, CDR3 protein, CDR3 DNA. D genes are given only for firm matches. Clone size is stated in some rows and not others, as once, few, many or a class when expanded.

J: TRBJ1-1
V: TRBV12-3/TRBV12-4
size: -
D: -
CDR3: CASSGGRNTEAFF
DNA: TGTGCCAGCAGTGGCGGGAGGAACACTGAAGCTTTCTTT

J: TRBJ1-4
V: TRBV4-2
size: -
D: -
CDR3: CASSRQGGNEKLFF
DNA: TGTGCCAGCAGCCGTCAGGGAGGCAATGAAAAACTGTTTTTT

J: TRBJ2-3
V: TRBV2
size: -
D: -
CDR3: CASSGLGGQDTQYF
DNA: TGTGCCAGCAGTGGGCTCGGGGGGCAAGATACGCAGTATTTT

J: TRBJ2-5
V: TRBV28
size: few
D: TRBD2
CDR3: CASSLSSGGLQETQYF
DNA: TGTGCCAGCAGTTTATCTAGCGGGGGGCTTCAAGAGACCCAGTACTTC

J: TRBJ1-2
V: TRBV29-1
size: -
D: TRBD1
CDR3: CSVPNLPGTGVVDYGYTF
DNA: TGCAGCGTTCCGAACCTCCCCGGGACAGGGGTGGTGGACTATGGCTACACCTTC

J: TRBJ1-4
V: TRBV12-3/TRBV12-4
size: -
D: -
CDR3: CASRPRAGEKLFF
DNA: TGTGCCAGCAGACCCAGGGCTGGTGAAAAACTGTTTTTT

J: TRBJ1-5
V: TRBV11-2
size: few
D: -
CDR3: CASSSQGSEQPQHF
DNA: TGTGCCAGCAGCAGTCAGGGTTCGGAACAGCCCCAGCATTTT

J: TRBJ2-2
V: TRBV28
size: -
D: -
CDR3: CASSFLSYSFFNTGELFF
DNA: TGTGCCAGCAGTTTTTTATCGTACAGTTTCTTTAACACCGGGGAGCTGTTTTTT

J: TRBJ2-1
V: TRBV11-2
size: -
D: TRBD1
CDR3: CASSFGTGKNEQFF
DNA: TGTGCCAGCAGCTTCGGGACAGGGAAGAATGAGCAGTTCTTC

J: TRBJ2-7
V: TRBV20-1
size: once
D: -
CDR3: CSASRDMHYEQYF
DNA: TGCAGTGCTAGTAGGGACATGCATTACGAGCAGTACTTC

J: TRBJ2-7
V: TRBV18
size: few
D: TRBD1
CDR3: CASSRGQVPYEQYF
DNA: TGTGCCAGCTCACGTGGACAGGTTCCCTACGAGCAGTACTTC

J: TRBJ1-3
V: TRBV15
size: -
D: -
CDR3: CATSRLGNTIYF
DNA: TGTGCCACCAGCAGACTGGGAAACACCATATATTTT

J: TRBJ1-5
V: TRBV27
size: -
D: -
CDR3: CASRPLFVAGLNQPQHF
DNA: TGTGCCAGCAGGCCGCTCTTCGTAGCAGGGCTGAATCAGCCCCAGCATTTT

J: TRBJ1-2
V: TRBV6-5
size: -
D: -
CDR3: CASRYDSYYGYTF
DNA: TGTGCCAGCAGGTACGACAGTTACTATGGCTACACCTTC

J: TRBJ2-5
V: TRBV2
size: -
D: TRBD2
CDR3: CASNERGPQETQYF
DNA: TGTGCCAGCAATGAGCGGGGGCCCCAAGAGACCCAGTACTTC

J: TRBJ2-3
V: TRBV7-2
size: -
D: -
CDR3: CASSLDFGDTQYF
DNA: TGTGCCAGCAGCTTGGACTTTGGGGATACGCAGTATTTT

J: TRBJ2-7
V: TRBV5-1
size: -
D: -
CDR3: CASSASGSSYEQYF
DNA: TGCGCCAGCAGCGCCTCAGGGTCCTCCTACGAGCAGTACTTC

J: TRBJ1-1
V: TRBV7-6
size: -
D: -
CDR3: CASSPVVGGWGTEAFF
DNA: TGTGCCAGCAGCCCCGTGGTGGGGGGGTGGGGCACTGAAGCTTTCTTT

J: TRBJ2-3
V: TRBV2
size: -
D: TRBD2
CDR3: CASSYSGGARTDTQYF
DNA: TGTGCCAGCAGTTACAGCGGGGGAGCACGCACAGATACGCAGTATTTT

J: TRBJ1-6
V: TRBV6-1
size: -
D: TRBD1
CDR3: CASSEAPPGQGYSPLHF
DNA: TGTGCCAGCAGTGAAGCGCCTCCGGGACAGGGTTACTCACCCCTCCACTTT

J: TRBJ1-4
V: TRBV19
size: -
D: -
CDR3: CASRPGHSTNEKLFF
DNA: TGTGCCAGTAGGCCCGGACACTCAACTAATGAAAAACTGTTTTTT

J: TRBJ1-3
V: TRBV4-3
size: -
D: -
CDR3: CASSQTPEGGGNTIYF
DNA: TGCGCCAGCAGCCAAACCCCAGAAGGGGGAGGAAACACCATATATTTT

J: TRBJ2-2
V: TRBV6-5
size: -
D: TRBD2
CDR3: CASSSSGATTGELFF
DNA: TGTGCCAGCAGTTCTAGCGGGGCCACCACCGGGGAGCTGTTTTTT

J: TRBJ2-6
V: TRBV7-3
size: once
D: -
CDR3: CASSPSGANVLTF
DNA: TGTGCCAGCAGCCCCTCGGGGGCCAACGTCCTGACTTTC

J: TRBJ1-5
V: TRBV7-2
size: -
D: -
CDR3: CASSFRQINQPQHF
DNA: TGTGCCAGCAGCTTCCGACAGATAAATCAGCCCCAGCATTTT

J: TRBJ1-2
V: TRBV25-1
size: -
D: -
CDR3: CASSGDNAYGYTF
DNA: TGTGCCAGCAGTGGGGACAACGCTTATGGCTACACCTTC

J: TRBJ1-2
V: TRBV6-6
size: -
D: -
CDR3: CASSQQGGANYGYTF
DNA: TGTGCCAGCAGTCAACAGGGTGGGGCTAACTATGGCTACACCTTC

J: TRBJ2-1
V: TRBV28
size: once
D: TRBD1
CDR3: CASQQGASYNEQFF
DNA: TGTGCCAGCCAACAGGGGGCGTCCTACAATGAGCAGTTCTTC

J: TRBJ1-4
V: TRBV5-1
size: -
D: -
CDR3: CASSFQRPKGGEKLFF
DNA: TGCGCCAGCAGCTTTCAGAGGCCCAAAGGAGGTGAAAAACTGTTTTTT

J: TRBJ1-1
V: TRBV5-1
size: few
D: TRBD1
CDR3: CASSYIQGGTEAFF
DNA: TGCGCCAGCAGCTACATACAGGGGGGGACTGAAGCTTTCTTT

J: TRBJ1-2
V: TRBV4-3
size: -
D: -
CDR3: CASSQDGARGYTF
DNA: TGCGCCAGCAGCCAAGATGGGGCCCGCGGCTACACCTTC

J: TRBJ2-7
V: TRBV6-5
size: -
D: -
CDR3: CASSYSIRGPSYEQYF
DNA: TGTGCCAGCAGTTACTCGATCAGGGGCCCCTCCTACGAGCAGTACTTC

J: TRBJ2-1
V: TRBV11-2
size: -
D: TRBD2
CDR3: CASSLEGGSQFF
DNA: TGTGCCAGCAGCTTAGAGGGGGGGAGTCAGTTCTTC

J: TRBJ2-3
V: TRBV7-6
size: -
D: TRBD2
CDR3: CASSSLAGLSTDTQYF
DNA: TGTGCCAGCAGCTCCTTAGCGGGGCTTAGCACAGATACGCAGTATTTT

J: TRBJ2-3
V: TRBV2
size: -
D: TRBD2
CDR3: CASSTERGGLDTQYF
DNA: TGTGCCAGCAGTACCGAGCGGGGGGGCCTGGATACGCAGTATTTT